The rows below give T cell receptor beta chains drawn from one sample of a study of identical twins. MiXCR, applied by TCRdb to the 5' RACE reads, yields one record per CDR3 protein. The sample carries over 500,000 distinct CDR3 sequences, 20% to 25% recorded once. The data were also submitted as part of a second study, on T cells expressing NK-cell markers.

Input material: CD4+ T cells sorted from blood. The source of these receptors is a woman under 30 in good health. CDR3s include the opening cysteine and the closing phenylalanine or tryptophan. The D gene is left open where the match is weak. Rows give clone size only sometimes, using once, few, many, or a class for an expanded clone.

cdr3_nt: TGCAGTGCTAGGGGAACACAGACCCAGTACTTC
cdr3_aa: CSARGTQTQYF
j_call: TRBJ2-5
d_call: .
clone_size: few
v_call: TRBV20-1

cdr3_nt: TGTGCCAGCAGTTTACCCCCTGGACTCGGAGGCACAGATACGCAGTATTTT
cdr3_aa: CASSLPPGLGGTDTQYF
j_call: TRBJ2-3
d_call: .
clone_size: .
v_call: TRBV12-3/TRBV12-4

cdr3_nt: TGTGCCAGCTTTAGGAGTAGCACTGAAGCTTTCTTT
cdr3_aa: CASFRSSTEAFF
j_call: TRBJ1-1
d_call: .
clone_size: .
v_call: TRBV12-3/TRBV12-4

cdr3_nt: TGCAGCGCCGGACAGGGAACGGCTGAAGCTTTCTTT
cdr3_aa: CSAGQGTAEAFF
j_call: TRBJ1-1
d_call: TRBD1
clone_size: few
v_call: TRBV29-1

cdr3_nt: TGTGCCAGCAGCCAGACAGGGGGAGCTTTCTTT
cdr3_aa: CASSQTGGAFF
j_call: TRBJ1-1
d_call: TRBD1
clone_size: many
v_call: TRBV3-1

cdr3_nt: TGTGCCACCAGTGATTCAGGGGTCTACAATGAGCAGTTCTTC
cdr3_aa: CATSDSGVYNEQFF
j_call: TRBJ2-1
d_call: .
clone_size: .
v_call: TRBV24-1

cdr3_nt: TGTGCCAGCAGCCAAGTCTGGGGAGGGAGAAACAATGAGCAGTTCTTC
cdr3_aa: CASSQVWGGRNNEQFF
j_call: TRBJ2-1
d_call: TRBD2
clone_size: .
v_call: TRBV3-1

cdr3_nt: TGTGCCAGCAGCTTGGGCAGGGTCTACTCTGGGGCCAACGTCCTGACTTTC
cdr3_aa: CASSLGRVYSGANVLTF
j_call: TRBJ2-6
d_call: .
clone_size: few
v_call: TRBV5-5

cdr3_nt: TGTGCCAGCAGCCGTTGGGACATCAATCAGCCCCAGCATTTT
cdr3_aa: CASSRWDINQPQHF
j_call: TRBJ1-5
d_call: .
clone_size: .
v_call: TRBV5-6

cdr3_nt: TGCGCCAGCAGCGCCCGGGACGAGCAGTACTTC
cdr3_aa: CASSARDEQYF
j_call: TRBJ2-7
d_call: .
clone_size: .
v_call: TRBV5-1

cdr3_nt: TGTGCCAGCAGTTTTAAAAAAGGACAGCCCCACATTCAGTACTTC
cdr3_aa: CASSFKKGQPHIQYF
j_call: TRBJ2-4
d_call: .
clone_size: .
v_call: TRBV27

cdr3_nt: TGTGCCAGCAGCTTAGCGTGGGAATACGAGCAGTACTTC
cdr3_aa: CASSLAWEYEQYF
j_call: TRBJ2-7
d_call: .
clone_size: .
v_call: TRBV7-9

cdr3_nt: TGTGCCAGCAGCGTACTGGCAGGGGTAGGAACCGGGGAGCTGTTTTTT
cdr3_aa: CASSVLAGVGTGELFF
j_call: TRBJ2-2
d_call: .
clone_size: few
v_call: TRBV9

cdr3_nt: TGCAGCGTTGGCCAATTCCAAGAGACCCAGTACTTC
cdr3_aa: CSVGQFQETQYF
j_call: TRBJ2-5
d_call: .
clone_size: .
v_call: TRBV29-1

cdr3_nt: TGTGCCAGCAGACCCGGCCTTAGTGGCTACACCTTC
cdr3_aa: CASRPGLSGYTF
j_call: TRBJ1-2
d_call: .
clone_size: many
v_call: TRBV12-3/TRBV12-4

cdr3_nt: TGTGCCAGCAGCTCGGTGGGAGGGCCGTACGAGCAGTACTTC
cdr3_aa: CASSSVGGPYEQYF
j_call: TRBJ2-7
d_call: TRBD2
clone_size: few
v_call: TRBV7-2

cdr3_nt: TGCGCCAGCAGCTTGTGGACTACCACAGATACGCAGTATTTT
cdr3_aa: CASSLWTTTDTQYF
j_call: TRBJ2-3
d_call: .
clone_size: .
v_call: TRBV5-1

cdr3_nt: TGTGCCAGCAGCAAAGGCAGGGACAGGGGTGAGAAAAACTATGGCTACACCTTC
cdr3_aa: CASSKGRDRGEKNYGYTF
j_call: TRBJ1-2
d_call: .
clone_size: few
v_call: TRBV21-1

cdr3_nt: TGCAGCGGGGGTAGCGGGAGAACAACAGATACGCAGTATTTT
cdr3_aa: CSGGSGRTTDTQYF
j_call: TRBJ2-3
d_call: TRBD2
clone_size: few
v_call: TRBV29-1

cdr3_nt: TGCGCCAGCAGCTTTTCACTTCGTACTCAAGAGACCCAGTACTTC
cdr3_aa: CASSFSLRTQETQYF
j_call: TRBJ2-5
d_call: .
clone_size: .
v_call: TRBV5-1

cdr3_nt: TGCAGCGCCAGCTTACCCACTGAAGCTTTCTTT
cdr3_aa: CSASLPTEAFF
j_call: TRBJ1-1
d_call: .
clone_size: few
v_call: TRBV29-1

cdr3_nt: TGTGCCAGCAGCTTCGGTAGCGGGGGCCCTAATGAGCAGTTCTTC
cdr3_aa: CASSFGSGGPNEQFF
j_call: TRBJ2-1
d_call: TRBD2
clone_size: .
v_call: TRBV7-2

cdr3_nt: TGCGCCAGCAGTGAGTCGGTAGGGGACCGCGGTTTAAGTGAGCAGTTCTTC
cdr3_aa: CASSESVGDRGLSEQFF
j_call: TRBJ2-1
d_call: .
clone_size: .
v_call: TRBV10-1

cdr3_nt: TGTGCCATCAGTGAGCCCCTCCACCGCACAGATACGCAGTATTTT
cdr3_aa: CAISEPLHRTDTQYF
j_call: TRBJ2-3
d_call: .
clone_size: .
v_call: TRBV10-3

cdr3_nt: TGTGCCAGCAGGGCGGGGGGGATCCATGAGCAGTTCTTC
cdr3_aa: CASRAGGIHEQFF
j_call: TRBJ2-1
d_call: TRBD2
clone_size: few
v_call: TRBV12-3/TRBV12-4

cdr3_nt: TGTGCCAGCGCCACTCCCGGCTATGGCTACACCTTC
cdr3_aa: CASATPGYGYTF
j_call: TRBJ1-2
d_call: .
clone_size: .
v_call: TRBV27

cdr3_nt: TGTGCCAGCGATGGTTGGGGTAGCTCCTACGAGCAGTACTTC
cdr3_aa: CASDGWGSSYEQYF
j_call: TRBJ2-7
d_call: .
clone_size: .
v_call: TRBV5-5

cdr3_nt: TGTGCCAGCAACGAAAATTCCAACAGGGGTTGGTACAATGAGCAGTTCTTC
cdr3_aa: CASNENSNRGWYNEQFF
j_call: TRBJ2-1
d_call: TRBD1
clone_size: few
v_call: TRBV12-3/TRBV12-4

cdr3_nt: TGCAGCGTTGAAGGCGGGGAAACCTACGAGCAGTACTTC
cdr3_aa: CSVEGGETYEQYF
j_call: TRBJ2-7
d_call: .
clone_size: .
v_call: TRBV29-1

cdr3_nt: TGCAGCGTTGAAGGCGTCGGGGGAGTTAGCACAGATACGCAGTATTTT
cdr3_aa: CSVEGVGGVSTDTQYF
j_call: TRBJ2-3
d_call: .
clone_size: .
v_call: TRBV29-1

cdr3_nt: TGCAGTGCCAACTCGGGGGGCCGGATAAATGAGCAGTTCTTC
cdr3_aa: CSANSGGRINEQFF
j_call: TRBJ2-1
d_call: .
clone_size: .
v_call: TRBV20-1

cdr3_nt: TGCAGTGCTACCTACTCCACAGATACGCAGTATTTT
cdr3_aa: CSATYSTDTQYF
j_call: TRBJ2-3
d_call: .
clone_size: .
v_call: TRBV20-1

cdr3_nt: TGCAGTGCTAGGGTGCGGGGTAGCGGGTCCTACAATGAGCAGTTCTTC
cdr3_aa: CSARVRGSGSYNEQFF
j_call: TRBJ2-1
d_call: TRBD2
clone_size: many
v_call: TRBV20-1

cdr3_nt: TGTGCCAGCTCATTCAGTTCCGACTCCTACGAGCAGTACTTC
cdr3_aa: CASSFSSDSYEQYF
j_call: TRBJ2-7
d_call: .
clone_size: many
v_call: TRBV18

cdr3_nt: TGCAGCGGGGAGGCGGGGGGGCCAGGGTTAGGGGAGACCCAGTACTTC
cdr3_aa: CSGEAGGPGLGETQYF
j_call: TRBJ2-5
d_call: TRBD2
clone_size: few
v_call: TRBV29-1

cdr3_nt: TGCAGTGCTAGAGGGGCAGTGGGACAGGGGGCGAGGGAGCAGTACTTC
cdr3_aa: CSARGAVGQGAREQYF
j_call: TRBJ2-7
d_call: TRBD1
clone_size: few
v_call: TRBV20-1

cdr3_nt: TGCGCCAGCAGCCAAGGTAGTGCTGAAGCTTTCTTT
cdr3_aa: CASSQGSAEAFF
j_call: TRBJ1-1
d_call: .
clone_size: few
v_call: TRBV4-3

cdr3_nt: TGTGCCAGCAGCCAAGATCCCCCACGGGGGGGCAACACCGGGGAGCTGTTTTTT
cdr3_aa: CASSQDPPRGGNTGELFF
j_call: TRBJ2-2
d_call: TRBD2
clone_size: .
v_call: TRBV4-2

cdr3_nt: TGCAGCGTTGGGTTTAACAGGGCTTATGAGCAGTTCTTC
cdr3_aa: CSVGFNRAYEQFF
j_call: TRBJ2-1
d_call: .
clone_size: few
v_call: TRBV29-1

cdr3_nt: TGCAGTGCAAGGGACAGGGGGACGGCTGAAGCTTTCTTT
cdr3_aa: CSARDRGTAEAFF
j_call: TRBJ1-1
d_call: TRBD1
clone_size: .
v_call: TRBV20-1

cdr3_nt: TGTGCCAGCAGCTCTCGGGGGGGTAAGGGAGCGGGAGACTACAATGAGCAGTTCTTC
cdr3_aa: CASSSRGGKGAGDYNEQFF
j_call: TRBJ2-1
d_call: TRBD2
clone_size: .
v_call: TRBV11-2

cdr3_nt: TGTGCCAGCAGCTTCAAACTGGGGAACTCCTACAATGAGCAGTTCTTC
cdr3_aa: CASSFKLGNSYNEQFF
j_call: TRBJ2-1
d_call: .
clone_size: few
v_call: TRBV7-6

cdr3_nt: TGTGCCAGCAGTTTGAGGCGGACTAGCGACACGCAAGAGACCCAGTACTTC
cdr3_aa: CASSLRRTSDTQETQYF
j_call: TRBJ2-5
d_call: TRBD2
clone_size: few
v_call: TRBV12-3/TRBV12-4

cdr3_nt: TGTGCCAGCAGTTACTCGACAGGTCTGGTCGCCGGCTACACCTTC
cdr3_aa: CASSYSTGLVAGYTF
j_call: TRBJ1-2
d_call: .
clone_size: .
v_call: TRBV6-5

cdr3_nt: TGTGCCAGCAGCTTTATGGAAGGCCAGCCCCAGCATTTT
cdr3_aa: CASSFMEGQPQHF
j_call: TRBJ1-5
d_call: .
clone_size: .
v_call: TRBV7-6

cdr3_nt: TGTGCCAGCAGTTACGGGTTACAAGTCAACACCGGGGAGCTGTTTTTT
cdr3_aa: CASSYGLQVNTGELFF
j_call: TRBJ2-2
d_call: .
clone_size: .
v_call: TRBV6-5

cdr3_nt: TGTGCCAGCAGCCAATGGCGGAGATCATCTAGCACAGATACGCAGTATTTT
cdr3_aa: CASSQWRRSSSTDTQYF
j_call: TRBJ2-3
d_call: .
clone_size: .
v_call: TRBV3-1

cdr3_nt: TGTGCCAGCAGTTTCTCAGGGAGAGAGTGGGAAAACATTCAGTACTTC
cdr3_aa: CASSFSGREWENIQYF
j_call: TRBJ2-4
d_call: .
clone_size: few
v_call: TRBV12-3/TRBV12-4